The 32 T cell receptor beta chains below were found in one sample sequenced in a study of CD8 T cells in Susac syndrome. Roughly 0.45 to 1 ug RNA was reverse transcribed with random hexamers. Using its own MiXCR run on the immunoSEQ multiplex PCR reads, TCRdb lists one record per CDR3 protein. The data contain around 150,000 distinct CDR3 sequences, 85% to 95% of them singletons. The sample was CD4+ T cells from PBMCs. The source is a human donor with multiple sclerosis.

The CDR3 bases are TGTGCCAGCAGTTCTACTAGGAACTACGAGCAGTACTTC. Translated, it gives CASSSTRNYEQYF. The rearrangement uses TRBV2 and TRBJ2-7; D perhaps matches TRBD2 (5 bases). Deletions cut 5 bases from V and 3 bases from J, with 11 bases between. Germline CDR1 is SNHLY and CDR2 is FYNNEI. This CDR3 contains 13 residues.

This clonotype showed up just once. The V gene is TRBV20-1, the J gene TRBJ2-5, with 7 bases that match TRBD2. Per germline, CDR1 DFQATT and CDR2 SNEGSKA (reference sequence). The CDR3 loop spans 14 amino acids. With V trimmed by 5 bases and J by 5 bases, 11 bases remained unmatched. CDR3 sequence (DNA): TGCAGTGCTTCTAGCGGAACACTAGGGGAGACCCAGTACTTC. It translates to CSASSGTLGETQYF.

This chain joins TRBV20-1 and TRBJ1-3; TRBD1 matches 7 bases. Germline V gene sequence: CDR1 DFQATT, CDR2 SNEGSKA (reference sequence). V lost 6 bases and J lost 2; bases outside the gene matches: 4. The CDR3 runs 13 residues. This CDR3 is CSATGVTGNTIYF. CDR3 DNA: TGCAGTGCCACAGGGGTGACTGGAAACACCATATATTTT.

V gene TRBV20-1 combines with J gene TRBJ1-5; maybe TRBD1 (6 bases). Trimming took 6 bases from V and 3 from J, leaving 18 bases between them. The CDR3 is made up of 15 amino acids. Germline V gives CDR1 DFQATT, CDR2 SNEGSKA (reference sequence). The CDR3 nucleotides are TGCAGTGCGTCCCGGGGGCAATCGGTCAATCAGCCCCAGCATTTT. Protein product: CSASRGQSVNQPQHF.

The chain has TRBV20-1 and TRBJ2-3; D is unclear. Germline lookup yields CDR1 DFQATT and CDR2 SNEGSKA (reference sequence). The CDR3 covers 13 residues. Deletions cut 6 bases from V and 0 bases from J, with 10 bases between. For the CDR3, the DNA is TGCAGTGCCCGCGCAGCTAGCACAGATACGCAGTATTTT. Translating gives CSARAASTDTQYF.

The chain uses TRBV9 and TRBJ2-7, with 7 bases fitting TRBD1. The CDR3 runs 14 residues. V gave up 4 bases and J gave up 2 bases; unmatched junction bases: 6. Germline V gene lookup returns CDR1 SGDLS and CDR2 YYNGEE. CDR3 bases: TGTGCCAGCAGCTCACACACAGGGGCCTACGAGCAGTACTTC. This gives the protein CASSSHTGAYEQYF.

This clonotype was detected only once. The chain couples TRBV27 to TRBJ2-7, with TRBD2 matching over 8 bases. CDR1 and CDR2 from the germline V gene are MNHEY and SMNVEV (reference sequence). CDR3 length: 17 amino acids. The V segment lost 8 bases and the J segment 0 bases; nucleotides outside the gene matches: 15. The CDR3 loop reads CASRSPGLGFSSYEQYF. CDR3 nucleotide sequence: TGTGCCAGCCGATCACCGGGACTAGGGTTCAGCTCCTACGAGCAGTACTTC.

The chain couples TRBV9 to TRBJ2-1; a weak D match, TRBD2 (6 bases). Germline V gene data show CDR1 as SGDLS and CDR2 as YYNGEE. This CDR3 has 15 amino acids. Trimming cost V 0 bases and J 5 bases, with 12 bases left between them. Here the CDR3 DNA reads TGTGCCAGCAGCGTAGAACGGGGGAGACACAATGAGCAGTTCTTC. Its translation is CASSVERGRHNEQFF. Full variable domain (remainder filled in from reference TRBV9 and TRBJ2-1): DSGVTQTPKHLITATGQRVTLRCSPRSGDLSVYWYQQSLDQGLQFLIQYYNGEERAKGNILERFSAQQFPDLHSELNLSSLELGDSALYFCASSVERGRHNEQFFGPGTRLTVL.

The V call is TRBV6-2 or TRBV6-3, the J call TRBJ2-5, with a weak D call TRBD1 (6 bases). V lost 4 bases to trimming and J lost 2 bases, with 11 bases between them. This CDR3 has 14 residues. CDR1 is MNHEY and CDR2 is SVGEGT in the germline V gene. CDR3 sequence reads: CASSWDTRQETQYF. CDR3 bases: TGTGCCAGCAGTTGGGACACCAGGCAAGAGACCCAGTACTTC.

The chain couples TRBV27 to TRBJ2-3, with D possibly being TRBD1 (6 bases). The V end lost 3 bases, the J end lost 2 bases, and 18 bases lay between the germline ends. The length of the CDR3 is 17 residues. In germline, CDR1 is MNHEY, CDR2 SMNVEV (reference sequence). CDR3 protein: CASSFKAQGPLTDTQYF. Here the CDR3 DNA reads TGTGCCAGCAGTTTTAAGGCACAGGGACCCCTCACAGATACGCAGTATTTT.

This chain connects TRBV12-3 or TRBV12-4 to TRBJ2-1; the match to TRBD1 covers 8 bases. CDR3 size: 14 residues. J was trimmed by 6 bases and V by 3 bases; bases with no gene match: 4. CDR3: CASSLQGAGNEQFF. Here the CDR3 DNA reads TGTGCCAGCAGTTTGCAGGGGGCGGGCAATGAGCAGTTCTTC.

The chain combines TRBV19 with TRBJ2-3, with 7 bases that match TRBD1. CDR3 size: 14 residues. The ends lost 6 bases at V and 0 bases at J; junction bases unmatched: 3. Looked up from germline, CDR1 is LNHDA and CDR2 is SQIVND (reference sequence). CDR3 loop: CASSRTGSTDTQYF. For the CDR3, the DNA is TGTGCCAGTAGCCGGACAGGTAGCACAGATACGCAGTATTTT.

This chain joins TRBV6-6 and TRBJ2-5; D gene unclear. Trimming took 6 bases from V and 5 from J, leaving 13 bases between them. Per germline, CDR1 MNHNY and CDR2 SVGAGI (reference sequence). This CDR3 is built from 13 residues. CDR3 coding DNA: TGTGCCAGCAGCCTGACATTAAAGGAGACCCAGTACTTC. Its protein is CASSLTLKETQYF.

This chain links TRBV20-1 with TRBJ2-7, with TRBD2 matching over 8 bases. CDR1 is DFQATT and CDR2 is SNEGSKA in the germline V gene (reference sequence). The CDR3 totals 14 residues. After removal of 4 bases from V and 2 bases from J, the junction contained 7 bases not matched to a gene. Here the CDR3 DNA reads TGCAGTGCTACCCCAGGACTAGCAACCTACGAGCAGTACTTC. Protein product: CSATPGLATYEQYF.

This rearrangement joins TRBV3-1 to TRBJ1-5, with TRBD1 identical over 10 bases. This CDR3 has 16 amino acids. J gave up 5 bases and V 0 bases, and 4 bases lay outside the gene matches. Germline V gives CDR1 LGHDT, CDR2 YNNKEL (reference sequence). This CDR3 reads CASSQEGQGSHQPQHF. CDR3 nucleotides: TGTGCCAGCAGCCAAGAGGGACAGGGGAGCCATCAGCCCCAGCATTTT.

This clonotype was picked up one time. This rearrangement joins TRBV9 to TRBJ2-5; 8 positions agree with TRBD2. Germline V gene lookup returns CDR1 SGDLS and CDR2 YYNGEE. V was clipped by 7 bases and J by 5 bases; unmatched bases: 13. The CDR3 has 15 amino acids. CDR3 sequence reads: CASGKTSEHWETQYF. CDR3 nucleotide sequence: TGTGCCAGCGGAAAGACTAGCGAACACTGGGAGACCCAGTACTTC.

The chain has TRBV19 and TRBJ1-4; possible D gene TRBD1, 5 bases. This CDR3 contains 15 residues. Germline CDR1 and CDR2: LNHDA and SQIVND (reference sequence). Trimming left V 5 bases short and J 4 bases short, with 14 bases between. The CDR3 sequence is CASSSRRQLNEKLFF. DNA of the CDR3: TGTGCCAGTAGTTCCAGGAGACAGCTTAATGAAAAACTGTTTTTT.

V and J are TRBV7-2 and TRBJ2-3, with 9 nucleotides matching TRBD2. The CDR3 runs to 15 residues. Germline CDR1 and CDR2: SGHTA and FQGNSA. With V trimmed by 8 bases and J by 0 bases, 6 bases remained unmatched. The CDR3 DNA is TGTGCCAGCGCCCCTAGCGGGGCTAGCACAGATACGCAGTATTTT. It is translated as CASAPSGASTDTQYF.

The V gene is TRBV12-3 or TRBV12-4, the J gene TRBJ1-1; D not certain. Trimming took off 6 bases at V and 6 bases at J, with 17 bases between the two ends. There are 14 residues in the CDR3. CDR3 nucleotides: TGTGCCAGCAGACCAATGACGGAGGGCCCTGAAGCTTTCTTT. Residues: CASRPMTEGPEAFF.

This rearrangement joins TRBV12-3 or TRBV12-4 to TRBJ1-5; the D is unclear. V was trimmed by 2 bases and J by 3 bases, leaving 20 bases between them. This CDR3 has 18 residues. The CDR3 sequence is CASSLPPGEGIINQPQHF. The CDR3 bases are TGTGCCAGCAGTTTACCCCCTGGCGAGGGAATTATCAATCAGCCCCAGCATTTT.

V gene TRBV9 combines with J gene TRBJ1-1; tentatively, D is TRBD1 (6 bases). There are 15 residues in the CDR3. Germline lookup yields CDR1 SGDLS and CDR2 YYNGEE. V was trimmed by 4 bases and J by 1 base, leaving 14 bases between them. CDR3 in amino acids: CASSPRRGQNTEAFF. The CDR3 coding sequence is TGTGCCAGCAGCCCACGTAGGGGACAGAACACTGAAGCTTTCTTT.

This clonotype appeared a single time. The rearrangement uses TRBV7-2 and TRBJ2-5, with TRBD2 matching 8 bases. J lost 4 bases, V lost 5 bases, and 15 bases had no gene match. Germline V gene sequence: CDR1 SGHTA, CDR2 FQGNSA. This CDR3 region has 17 residues. The CDR3 sequence is CASSLNGRSGGGETQYF. The CDR3 DNA is TGTGCCAGCAGCCTGAACGGGAGGAGCGGGGGAGGAGAGACCCAGTACTTC.

This clonotype was recorded only once. V usage is TRBV7-2 and J usage is TRBJ2-3; D call uncertain. Germline lookup yields CDR1 SGHTA and CDR2 FQGNSA. Deletions cut 4 bases from V and 1 base from J, with 6 bases between. This CDR3 comprises 13 residues. This chain's CDR3 is CASSSIRTDTQYF. The DNA for the CDR3 is TGTGCCAGCAGCTCGATACGCACAGATACGCAGTATTTT.

The V and J genes are TRBV7-2 and TRBJ1-5; unclear D gene. Germline loops: CDR1 SGHTA, CDR2 FQGNSA. The CDR3 contains 15 residues. Trimming took 0 bases from V and 5 from J, leaving 11 bases between them. The CDR3 sequence: CASSLALRKDQPQHF. In DNA, the CDR3 is TGTGCCAGCAGCTTAGCCCTAAGGAAAGATCAGCCCCAGCATTTT.

The chain joins TRBV13 to TRBJ2-5; TRBD1 is a possible D gene (6 bases). Trimming stripped 4 bases from V and 0 bases from J, with 12 bases between. This CDR3 comprises 15 residues. Germline lookup yields CDR1 PRHDT and CDR2 FYEKMQ (reference sequence). CDR3 nucleotide sequence: TGTGCCAGCAGCTCCCGGGACACCAACCAAGAGACCCAGTACTTC. Translation gives CASSSRDTNQETQYF.

The rearrangement uses TRBV4-2 and TRBJ2-3; 7 positions agree with TRBD2. Germline lookup yields CDR1 LGHNA and CDR2 YNFKEQ. The CDR3 extends over 14 amino acids. Losses at the gene ends were 4 bases for V and 2 bases for J; bases not matched to a gene: 3. The CDR3 protein is CASSPGLITDTQYF. CDR3 nucleotides: TGTGCCAGCAGCCCGGGACTAATCACAGATACGCAGTATTTT.

This rearrangement joins TRBV9 to TRBJ2-1, with TRBD2 matching over 9 bases. The germline gives CDR1 SGDLS, CDR2 YYNGEE. J lost 4 bases, V lost 0 bases, and 2 bases had no gene match. This CDR3 spans 15 amino acids. The CDR3 sequence is CASSVGREGYNEQFF. Written as DNA, the CDR3 is TGTGCCAGCAGCGTAGGGCGGGAGGGATACAATGAGCAGTTCTTC.

V and J are TRBV3-1 and TRBJ1-4, with TRBD1 as a possible D gene (5 bases). This CDR3 has 14 amino acids. CDR1 and CDR2 (germline): LGHDT, YNNKEL (reference sequence). Trimming stripped 1 base from V and 5 bases from J, with 8 bases between. CDR3 coding DNA: TGTGCCAGCAGCCAAGCCAGGGCGAATGAAAAACTGTTTTTT. Its translation: CASSQARANEKLFF.

V gene TRBV5-6 combines with J gene TRBJ2-3; 8 nucleotides match TRBD1. With 2 bases clipped from V and 4 bases from J, the junction kept 6 bases outside the gene matches. Per the germline V gene, CDR1 is SGHDT and CDR2 is YYEEEE. The CDR3 loop spans 15 amino acids. CDR3 DNA: TGTGCCAGCAGCTTCGGACAGGGTGGTTCAGATACGCAGTATTTT. Translated, it gives CASSFGQGGSDTQYF.

This clonotype was seen more than once but under ten times. J is TRBJ2-7 and V is TRBV11-2, with TRBD2 identical over 11 bases. The trim removed 8 bases at V and 6 bases at J, leaving 12 bases unmatched. This CDR3 is built from 15 residues. CDR1 SGHAT and CDR2 FQNNGV come from the germline V gene. The CDR3 sequence: CASVDLAGGTREQYF. The CDR3 DNA sequence: TGTGCCAGCGTTGATCTAGCGGGAGGTACACGCGAGCAGTACTTC.

This clonotype occurred once. V usage is TRBV6-6 and J usage is TRBJ2-7, with TRBD2 matching over 13 bases. This CDR3 comprises 15 residues. CDR1 and CDR2 (germline): MNHNY, SVGAGI (reference sequence). J lost 2 bases, V lost 6 bases, and 4 bases had no gene match. CDR3: CASRDTSGRAYEQYF. CDR3 nucleotides: TGTGCCAGCAGAGATACTAGCGGGAGGGCCTACGAGCAGTACTTC.

V is TRBV3-1 and J is TRBJ2-4, with D tentatively TRBD1 or TRBD2 (5 bases each). This CDR3 is 16 amino acids long. CDR1 is LGHDT and CDR2 is YNNKEL in the germline V gene (reference sequence). The ends were cut back, 3 bases at V and 1 base at J, with 13 bases in the middle. CDR3 nucleotides: TGTGCCAGCAGCCACCTAGACAGAGGGGCCAAAAACATTCAGTACTTC. It yields the protein CASSHLDRGAKNIQYF.